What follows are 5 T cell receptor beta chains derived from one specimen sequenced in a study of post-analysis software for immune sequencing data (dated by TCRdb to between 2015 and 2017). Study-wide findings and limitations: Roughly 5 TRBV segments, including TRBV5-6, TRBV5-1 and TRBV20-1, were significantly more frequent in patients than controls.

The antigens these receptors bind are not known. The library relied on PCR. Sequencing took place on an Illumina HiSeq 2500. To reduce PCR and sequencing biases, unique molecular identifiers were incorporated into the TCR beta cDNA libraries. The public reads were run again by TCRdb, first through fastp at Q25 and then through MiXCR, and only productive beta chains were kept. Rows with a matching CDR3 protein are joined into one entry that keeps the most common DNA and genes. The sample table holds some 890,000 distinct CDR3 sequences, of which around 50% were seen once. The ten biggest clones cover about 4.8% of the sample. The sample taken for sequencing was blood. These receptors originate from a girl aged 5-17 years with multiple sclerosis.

The CDR3 sequence is CASSRIGTYHEQYF. The CDR3 bases are TGTGCCAGCAGTCGGATAGGTACCTATCACGAGCAGTACTTC. J is TRBJ2-7 and V is TRBV6-5; D call uncertain. The ends were cut back, 5 bases at V and 5 bases at J, with 16 bases in the middle. The germline CDR1 and CDR2 sequences are MNHEY and SVGAGI. This CDR3 has 14 residues.

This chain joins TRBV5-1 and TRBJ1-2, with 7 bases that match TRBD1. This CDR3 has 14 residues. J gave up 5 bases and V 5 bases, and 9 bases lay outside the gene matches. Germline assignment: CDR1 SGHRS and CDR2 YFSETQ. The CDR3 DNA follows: TGCGCCAGCAGGCAACCTGGGGACAGATATGGCTACACCTTC. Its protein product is CASRQPGDRYGYTF.

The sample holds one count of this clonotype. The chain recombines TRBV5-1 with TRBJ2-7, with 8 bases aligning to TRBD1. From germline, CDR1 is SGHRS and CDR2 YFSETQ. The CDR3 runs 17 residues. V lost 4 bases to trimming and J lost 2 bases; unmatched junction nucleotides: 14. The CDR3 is CASSIMFRDRPTYEQYF. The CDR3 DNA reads TGCGCCAGCAGCATTATGTTCCGGGACAGGCCTACCTACGAGCAGTACTTC.

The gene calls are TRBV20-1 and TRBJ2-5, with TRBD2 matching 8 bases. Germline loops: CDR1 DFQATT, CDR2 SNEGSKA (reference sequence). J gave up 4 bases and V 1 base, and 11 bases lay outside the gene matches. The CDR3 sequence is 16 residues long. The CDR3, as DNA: TGCAGTGCTAGAGGAGCGCGGGAGGTGCTTCGAGAGACCCAGTACTTC. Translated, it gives CSARGAREVLRETQYF.

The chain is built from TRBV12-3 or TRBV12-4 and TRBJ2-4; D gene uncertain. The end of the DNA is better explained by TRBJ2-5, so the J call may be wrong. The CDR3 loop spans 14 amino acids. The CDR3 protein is CASSLERRQETQYF. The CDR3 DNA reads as TGTGCCAGCAGTTTAGAGAGGCGTCAAGAGACCCAGTACTTC.